Following are 21 T cell receptor beta chains from one sample sequenced in a study of blood T cell repertoires in COVID-19 (TCRdb year 2020). The library was prepared using the immunoSEQ multiplex PCR assay. TCRdb limited this immuneACCESS table to in-frame rearrangements with V and J called. A share of clones is missing; checked studies link under half to unresolved V genes, and the rest is unexplained. The sample includes 130,000 or so clones, with 84% observed a single time. The ten largest clonotypes hold approximately 3% of the sample. Sequences were obtained from PBMCs or T cells enriched from blood (not recorded which). Receptors originate from a woman aged 45-60 years with acute COVID-19.

The chain combines TRBV12-5 with TRBJ1-3; a weak D match, TRBD1 (5 bases). The germline CDR1 and CDR2 sequences are LGHNT and FRNRAP. Trimming shortened V by 0 bases and J by 8 bases, and 20 bases separated the two germline ends. The CDR3 loop spans 17 amino acids. CDR3 region: CASGLVLGGNLEDTIYF. In DNA, the CDR3 is TGTGCTAGTGGTTTGGTCCTCGGGGGAAACCTAGAGGACACCATATATTTT. The full variable domain, completed using reference TRBV12-5 and TRBJ1-3, is DARVTQTPRHKVTEMGQEVTMRCQPILGHNTVFWYRQTMMQGLELLAYFRNRAPLDDSGMPKDRFSAEMPDATLATLKIQPSEPRDSAVYFCASGLVLGGNLEDTIYFGEGSWLTVV.

The chain links TRBV2 to TRBJ2-1; no clear D. Per germline, CDR1 SNHLY and CDR2 FYNNEI. V shed 1 base and J shed 10 bases, with 5 bases lying between them. This CDR3 has 11 residues. CDR3 residues: CASSEGLEQFF. The CDR3 DNA is TGTGCCAGCAGTGAAGGTTTAGAGCAGTTCTTC.

The count of this clone is one. This rearrangement joins TRBV6-2 or TRBV6-3 to TRBJ1-6, with 9 bases matching TRBD1. With 0 bases clipped from V and 7 bases from J, the junction kept 1 base outside the gene matches. Germline assignment: CDR1 MNHEY and CDR2 SVGEGT. The CDR3 extends over 15 amino acids. The CDR3 loop is CASSYSGTGNSPLHF. The CDR3 DNA reads TGTGCCAGCAGTTACTCCGGGACAGGGAATTCACCCCTCCACTTT.

In this sample, this clone turned up a few times. The chain combines TRBV24-1 with TRBJ1-2; 8 bases fit TRBD1. With 3 bases clipped from V and 3 bases from J, the junction kept 8 bases outside the gene matches. This CDR3 has 16 residues. Germline V gives CDR1 KGHDR, CDR2 SFDVKD. The CDR3 reads CATSDGPGQAYYGYTF. The CDR3 region has the DNA TGTGCCACCAGTGATGGACCGGGACAGGCCTACTATGGCTACACCTTC.

This chain connects TRBV5-6 to TRBJ1-5, with TRBD1 matching over 8 bases. The CDR3 sequence is 16 residues long. Germline CDR1 is SGHDT and CDR2 is YYEEEE. V was pared by 0 bases and J by 5 bases, with 7 bases of the junction left unmatched. As DNA, the CDR3 is TGTGCCAGCAGCTTGGGTCCGGCAGGGGGCGATCAGCCCCAGCATTTT. Protein sequence: CASSLGPAGGDQPQHF.

This clone was detected once. The chain couples TRBV7-2 to TRBJ1-1; 7 bases agree with TRBD1. This CDR3 contains 14 residues. Looked up from germline, CDR1 is SGHTA and CDR2 is FQGNSA. The J segment lost 4 bases and the V segment lost 1 base, leaving 3 bases of the junction unmatched. The chain's CDR3 is CASSLVGTVTEAFF. CDR3 nucleotide sequence: TGTGCCAGCAGCTTAGTGGGGACAGTCACTGAAGCTTTCTTT.

J is TRBJ2-2 and V is TRBV11-2; TRBD2 might be the D (6 bases). The germline V and J ends were trimmed by 5 bases and 13 bases, with 14 bases remaining between them. CDR1 is SGHAT, CDR2 FQNNGV, per germline. The length of the CDR3 is 12 residues. In DNA form, the CDR3 reads TGTGCCAGCAGCCCGGAGGGGTCGGGGCTGTTTTTT. As protein: CASSPEGSGLFF.

The rearrangement links TRBV11-3 to TRBJ2-7; 7 bases are a match to TRBD1. The CDR3 totals 13 residues. Germline trimming cut 5 bases from V and 2 bases from J; bases unmatched to any gene: 3. The germline V gene has CDR1 SGHNT and CDR2 YENEEA. CDR3 coding DNA: TGTGCCAGCAGCCCGACAGGGCCCTACGAGCAGTACTTC. Protein: CASSPTGPYEQYF.

This sequence joins TRBV2 and TRBJ1-1; TRBD1 is a possible D gene (5 bases). This CDR3 contains 13 residues. Germline CDR1 is SNHLY and CDR2 is FYNNEI. V lost 10 bases and J lost 4, with 16 bases in between. The CDR3 region has the DNA TGTGCCACCTACCCAGGGTTTGTCACTGAAGCTTTCTTT. It specifies CATYPGFVTEAFF.

This clone was seen once. V is TRBV5-1 and J is TRBJ2-3; D might be TRBD1 (5 bases). V was clipped by 0 bases and J by 2 bases, with 13 bases between them. CDR3 size: 16 residues. Germline loops: CDR1 SGHRS, CDR2 YFSETQ. CDR3 in amino acids: CASSLVAGAVTDTQYF. CDR3 coding DNA: TGCGCCAGCAGCTTGGTAGCTGGGGCGGTCACAGATACGCAGTATTTT.

J is TRBJ1-5 and V is TRBV19, with 9 bases identical to TRBD1. The CDR3 extends over 12 amino acids. Germline assignment: CDR1 LNHDA and CDR2 SQIVND (reference sequence). J gave up 6 bases and V 9 bases, and 3 bases lay outside the gene matches. CDR3: CASGTGLQPQHF. CDR3 nucleotides: TGTGCCAGCGGGACAGGGCTTCAGCCCCAGCATTTT.

This clone was seen a handful of times. This chain uses TRBV11-3 with TRBJ2-7; possible D gene TRBD2, 5 bases. V dropped 1 base and J dropped 5 bases, with 15 bases sitting between them. This CDR3 has 15 amino acids. Per the germline V gene, CDR1 is SGHNT and CDR2 is YENEEA. Here the CDR3 DNA reads TGTGCCAGCAGCTTAGGAGAGGGATCGTATCACGAGCAGTACTTC. This sequence encodes CASSLGEGSYHEQYF.

This rearrangement joins TRBV7-9 to TRBJ2-1; TRBD2 aligns across 10 bases. Germline loops: CDR1 SEHNR, CDR2 FQNEAQ (reference sequence). Unmatched junction bases numbered 9, after V lost 4 bases and J lost 3 bases. The CDR3 length is 17 residues. The CDR3 DNA is TGTGCCAGCAGCTCCCAAGGACTAGCGGTTCTCTACAATGAGCAGTTCTTC. Protein: CASSSQGLAVLYNEQFF.

The rearrangement links TRBV5-5 to TRBJ2-1; 8 bases match TRBD2. The V segment lost 4 bases and the J segment 0 bases; nucleotides outside the gene matches: 6. Germline V gives CDR1 SGHKS, CDR2 YYEKEE (reference sequence). CDR3 length: 16 residues. CDR3 nucleotide sequence: TGTGCCAGCAGCCGCACCGGGACTAGCTCCTACAATGAGCAGTTCTTC. Residues: CASSRTGTSSYNEQFF.

The rearrangement links TRBV7-8 to TRBJ1-5; no clear D. This CDR3 comprises 13 residues. The V and J ends lost 5 bases and 5 bases respectively, with 10 bases between them. Germline CDR1 SGHVS, CDR2 FQNEAQ. CDR3: CASSGLEDQPQHF. CDR3 nucleotide sequence: TGTGCCAGCAGCGGACTGGAAGATCAGCCCCAGCATTTT.

This chain connects TRBV7-3 to TRBJ2-3; weak D call: TRBD1 (5 bases). The CDR3 runs 13 residues. Germline V gene lookup returns CDR1 SGHTA and CDR2 FQGTGA. V was cut by 1 base and J by 6 bases, with 8 bases left in between. The CDR3: CASSLSRDDTQYF. The CDR3 coding sequence is TGTGCCAGCAGCTTAAGCAGGGATGATACGCAGTATTTT.

V and J are TRBV7-9 and TRBJ1-2; 8 bases align to TRBD1. The CDR3 runs 14 residues. Germline V gene sequence: CDR1 SEHNR, CDR2 FQNEAQ (reference sequence). The junction had 4 bases not matched to a gene; V was cut back by 0 bases and J by 7 bases. The CDR3 region has the DNA TGTGCCAGCAGCTTAGCAGGACAGGGACTTGGCTACACCTTC. Translating it yields CASSLAGQGLGYTF.

This clone occurred a few times. The chain has TRBV27 and TRBJ1-1; D perhaps matches TRBD1 (5 bases). V lost 3 bases and J 6 bases, leaving 14 bases between the germline ends. Looked up from germline, CDR1 is MNHEY and CDR2 is SMNVEV (reference sequence). The CDR3 totals 14 residues. The CDR3 spells CASSFLGARAEAFF. The DNA of the CDR3 is TGTGCCAGCAGTTTTTTAGGGGCGAGAGCTGAAGCTTTCTTT.

This clone was seen a few times. The genes are TRBV2 and TRBJ2-2; no reliable D call. Germline lookup yields CDR1 SNHLY and CDR2 FYNNEI. This CDR3 contains 14 residues. Trimming left V 5 bases short and J 4 bases short, with 11 bases between. The CDR3 spells CASSLVSSTGELFF. The CDR3 nucleotides are TGTGCCAGCAGTTTAGTTAGCAGCACCGGGGAGCTGTTTTTT.

V is TRBV2 and J is TRBJ1-2; a possible D gene is TRBD1 (6 bases). CDR3 size: 12 residues. V shed 5 bases and J shed 5 bases, with 9 bases lying between them. Per the germline V gene, CDR1 is SNHLY and CDR2 is FYNNEI. CDR3 bases: TGTGCCAGCAGTCTCACAGGGTATGGCTACACCTTC. This codes for CASSLTGYGYTF.

The gene calls are TRBV24-1 and TRBJ1-6; 8 bases fit TRBD1. The ends lost 3 bases at V and 7 bases at J; junction bases unmatched: 4. This CDR3 spans 15 amino acids. Germline values: CDR1 KGHDR, CDR2 SFDVKD. The CDR3 here is CATSDGQGANSPLHF. In DNA, the CDR3 is TGTGCCACCAGTGATGGTCAGGGGGCAAATTCACCCCTCCACTTT.